This T cell receptor beta chain was found in a study of vaccination effects on CD4 cells after COVID-19. The overall study: With approximately 9.2 ug/ml peptides and around 9.9 IU/ml IL-2, approximately 2.1 million PBMC per well were cultured.

Assay: immunoSEQ multiplex PCR; the TCRdb copy retains only in-frame clones and omits some. The sample yields about 46,000 clones, 60% to 80% seen once. Subsequent to a culture period of 10 to 11 days, CD4+ T cells were isolated. Confirmation by PCR established that the person had SARS-CoV-2 infection between March and December 2020. Worth noting for this clone: The antigen is unknown.

Germline V lookup: CDR1 SGHTA, CDR2 FQGNSA. V lost 4 bases to trimming and J lost 5 bases, with 8 bases between them. The CDR3 has 12 residues. The receptor was isolated from a human donor who had a prior SARS-CoV-2 infection. Source: CD4+ T cells from PBMCs cultured without peptide, taken before COVID-19 vaccination. The chain combines TRBV7-2 with TRBJ1-1; D unclear. This CDR3 reads CASSYRETEAFF. DNA of the CDR3: TGTGCCAGCAGCTACCGGGAGACTGAAGCTTTCTTT.